The 28 T cell receptor beta chains reported below all come from one sample, sequenced in a study of blood T cell repertoires in COVID-19. Sequencing used immunoSEQ multiplex PCR; TCRdb keeps in-frame clones, though not all of them. The sample carries 140,000 to 150,000 clones, 80% recorded once. Sequencing was performed on peripheral blood. The receptor source for this set is a woman aged 50 to 60 with acute or convalescent COVID-19.

The chain recombines TRBV5-1 with TRBJ2-1, with D perhaps matching TRBD2 (6 bases). Trimming shortened V by 0 bases and J by 5 bases, and 21 bases separated the two germline ends. The CDR3 totals 18 residues. Germline V lookup: CDR1 SGHRS, CDR2 YFSETQ. In DNA form, the CDR3 reads TGCGCCAGCAGCTTGGCCAACGGGGGAACGGGTCGAGACAATGAGCAGTTCTTC. Its protein is CASSLANGGTGRDNEQFF.

This sequence joins TRBV18 and TRBJ1-1, with 12 bases lining up with TRBD1. The V gene end was trimmed by 5 bases and the J gene end by 6 bases; junction bases not matched to a gene: 7. Germline V gene data show CDR1 as KGHSH and CDR2 as LQKENI. There are 15 residues in the CDR3. CDR3 sequence: CASSTGTGGGAEAFF. CDR3 DNA sequence: TGTGCCAGCTCAACCGGGACAGGGGGCGGCGCTGAAGCTTTCTTT.

This chain links TRBV6-6 with TRBJ2-7, with a tentative D call TRBD1 (6 bases). V lost 6 bases, J lost 3 bases, and 12 bases lay in between. This CDR3 spans 13 amino acids. The germline gives CDR1 MNHNY, CDR2 SVGAGI (reference sequence). The DNA for the CDR3 is TGTGCCAGCAGCCAGGAACAGGGCTACGAGCAGTACTTC. Translated, it gives CASSQEQGYEQYF.

This rearrangement joins TRBV30 to TRBJ1-3; D is ambiguous. The V end lost 3 bases, the J end lost 4 bases, and 10 bases lay between the germline ends. The CDR3 contains 13 residues. CDR1 and CDR2 (germline): GTSNPN, SVGIG (reference sequence). CDR3 region: CAWSSVLGNTIYF. The CDR3 bases are TGTGCCTGGAGCTCCGTTCTCGGAAACACCATATATTTT.

This chain connects TRBV5-1 to TRBJ2-5; 10 bases are shared with TRBD1. The CDR3 spans 14 residues. The junction had 5 bases not matched to a gene; V was cut back by 4 bases and J by 5 bases. From germline, CDR1 is SGHRS and CDR2 YFSETQ. CDR3: CASSKGTGDETQYF. The CDR3 nucleotides are TGCGCCAGCAGCAAAGGGACAGGGGATGAGACCCAGTACTTC. Together with reference TRBV5-1 and TRBJ2-5, the CDR3 gives the full variable domain: KAGVTQTPRYLIKTRGQQVTLSCSPISGHRSVSWYQQTPGQGLQFLFEYFSETQRNKGNFPGRFSGRQFSNSRSEMNVSTLELGDSALYLCASSKGTGDETQYFGPGTRLLVL.

The chain carries TRBV29-1 and TRBJ1-1, with D perhaps matching TRBD1 (6 bases). The germline V gene encodes CDR1 SQVTM and CDR2 ANQGSEA. V lost 6 bases, J lost 1 base, and 18 bases lay in between. The CDR3 length is 15 residues. Written as DNA, the CDR3 is TGCAGCGTGGTCCGGGACACCCTCGGGAACACTGAAGCTTTCTTT. Translating gives CSVVRDTLGNTEAFF.

This clone was seen only a few times. The chain carries TRBV30 and TRBJ1-5, with a weak D call TRBD1 (5 bases). This CDR3 comprises 13 residues. Looked up from germline, CDR1 is GTSNPN and CDR2 is SVGIG (reference sequence). The V end was cut by 2 bases, the J end by 4 bases, with 9 bases between. DNA for the CDR3: TGTGCCTGGAGTAGGGCAGGGAATCAGCCCCAGCATTTT. The encoded protein is CAWSRAGNQPQHF.

This chain connects TRBV5-6 to TRBJ2-4; D is perhaps TRBD2 (5 bases). Germline-derived CDR1 and CDR2 are SGHDT and YYEEEE. This CDR3 has 15 residues. V dropped 3 bases and J dropped 12 bases, with 22 bases sitting between them. The CDR3 loop is CASSWRGVDARAQYF. CDR3 sequence (DNA): TGTGCCAGCAGCTGGAGAGGAGTCGATGCGCGGGCTCAGTACTTC.

The gene calls are TRBV28 and TRBJ1-2; D is undetermined. V was cut by 10 bases and J by 1 base, with 10 bases left in between. Germline CDR1 is MDHEN and CDR2 is SYDVKM. The CDR3 spans 12 residues. CDR3 nucleotides: TGTGCCATTGACGGGAGTAACTATGGCTACACCTTC. This gives the protein CAIDGSNYGYTF.

This clone came up a few times. The chain combines TRBV6-5 with TRBJ1-5; tentatively, D is TRBD1 (5 bases). V was clipped by 2 bases and J by 6 bases, with 14 bases between them. Germline V gene sequence: CDR1 MNHEY, CDR2 SVGAGI. This CDR3 contains 15 residues. The CDR3 here is CASSYTGGEGQPQHF. In DNA, the CDR3 is TGTGCCAGCAGTTACACGGGGGGGGAAGGTCAGCCCCAGCATTTT.

DNA for the CDR3: TGTGCCAGCAGCCGAATAGGGGACAGTAATTCACCCCTCCACTTT. Residues: CASSRIGDSNSPLHF. V usage is TRBV5-5 and J usage is TRBJ1-6; 7 nucleotides line up with TRBD1. Per germline, CDR1 SGHKS and CDR2 YYEKEE (reference sequence). The CDR3 runs to 15 residues. With 4 bases clipped from V and 6 bases from J, the junction kept 7 bases outside the gene matches.

V gene TRBV7-3 combines with J gene TRBJ2-1; 8 bases are a match to TRBD1. The J segment lost 8 bases and the V segment lost 3 bases, leaving 9 bases of the junction unmatched. Per germline, CDR1 SGHTA and CDR2 FQGTGA. The CDR3 covers 15 residues. The CDR3, as DNA: TGTGCCAGCAGCTTGGGACAGGTCCTTGGCGATGAGCAGTTCTTC. It is translated as CASSLGQVLGDEQFF.

V usage is TRBV12-3 or TRBV12-4 and J usage is TRBJ1-2, with D unresolved. The length of the CDR3 is 11 residues. Trimming stripped 7 bases from V and 8 bases from J, with 11 bases between. The CDR3 DNA reads as TGTGCCAGCACCACGTCGGGGGGCTACACCTTC. This gives the protein CASTTSGGYTF.

This clone appeared a few times. The V gene is TRBV6-4, the J gene TRBJ2-3; tentative D call: TRBD1 (5 bases). Trimming took off 6 bases at V and 6 bases at J, with 13 bases between the two ends. CDR1 MRHNA and CDR2 SNTAGT come from the germline V gene. The CDR3 is made up of 13 amino acids. The CDR3 reads CASSGRPGDTQYF. In DNA, the CDR3 is TGTGCCAGCAGCGGACGGCCAGGGGATACGCAGTATTTT.

This clone was detected once. The chain combines TRBV28 with TRBJ1-1, with D unclear. Deletions cut 3 bases from V and 5 bases from J, with 13 bases between. Germline CDR1 reads MDHEN; CDR2 reads SYDVKM. The CDR3 is made up of 14 amino acids. The CDR3 reads CASSFGFTRTEAFF. For the CDR3, the DNA is TGTGCCAGCAGTTTTGGGTTCACCAGGACTGAAGCTTTCTTT.

The chain employs TRBV9 and TRBJ1-5; TRBD1 might be the D (5 bases). The CDR3 runs 14 residues. V lost 2 bases to trimming and J lost 5 bases, with 11 bases between them. Germline lookup yields CDR1 SGDLS and CDR2 YYNGEE. The CDR3 protein is CASSVAQGDQPQHF. In nucleotides, the CDR3 is TGTGCCAGCAGCGTTGCTCAGGGTGATCAGCCCCAGCATTTT. The variable domain in full, completed from reference TRBV9 and TRBJ1-5, reads DSGVTQTPKHLITATGQRVTLRCSPRSGDLSVYWYQQSLDQGLQFLIQYYNGEERAKGNILERFSAQQFPDLHSELNLSSLELGDSALYFCASSVAQGDQPQHFGDGTRLSIL.

There are a few counts of this clone. The J gene is TRBJ2-7, the V gene TRBV3-1 (or the pseudogene TRBV3-2); D is unclear. V was pared by 5 bases and J by 3 bases, with 14 bases between. From germline, CDR1 is LGHDT and CDR2 YNNKEL (reference sequence). The CDR3 runs to 14 residues. The CDR3 nucleotides read TGTGCCAGCAGCGCTGCCAATACTATCTACGAGCAGTACTTC. Translated, it gives CASSAANTIYEQYF.

The genes are TRBV30 and TRBJ1-2, with D possibly being TRBD1 (6 bases). Per the germline V gene, CDR1 is GTSNPN and CDR2 is SVGIG (reference sequence). Trimming stripped 2 bases from V and 6 bases from J, with 13 bases between. The CDR3 totals 13 residues. The chain's CDR3 is CAWSLDRSHGYTF. The CDR3, as DNA: TGTGCCTGGAGTCTGGACAGAAGCCATGGCTACACCTTC.

This clone was recorded only once. The V gene is TRBV7-9, the J gene TRBJ1-2; D unresolved. Germline-derived CDR1 and CDR2 are SEHNR and FQNEAQ (reference sequence). This CDR3 region has 12 residues. V was clipped by 1 base and J by 8 bases, with 8 bases between them. CDR3 sequence reads: CASSLEARGYTF. CDR3 sequence (DNA): TGTGCCAGCAGCTTAGAGGCGAGGGGCTACACCTTC.

This chain joins TRBV6-6 and TRBJ1-6; maybe TRBD1 (6 bases). This CDR3 is built from 14 residues. Germline V gives CDR1 MNHNY, CDR2 SVGAGI (reference sequence). Trimming took 5 bases from V and 5 from J, leaving 10 bases between them. CDR3 in DNA: TGTGCCAGCAGTCCGCAGGGGAATAATTCACCCCTCCACTTT. It is translated as CASSPQGNNSPLHF.

This chain joins TRBV27 and TRBJ2-1, with 11 bases matching TRBD2. Losses at the gene ends were 2 bases for V and 9 bases for J; bases not matched to a gene: 9. Per germline, CDR1 MNHEY and CDR2 SMNVEV (reference sequence). This CDR3 spans 16 amino acids. The CDR3 DNA reads as TGTGCCAGCAGTTTAGGTAGCGGGGGGGCCCTTGGTGAGCAGTTCTTC. Protein product: CASSLGSGGALGEQFF.

This clone was observed a few times. The rearrangement uses TRBV7-8 and TRBJ2-5; no firm D call. CDR1 and CDR2 from the germline V gene are SGHVS and FQNEAQ. V dropped 5 bases and J dropped 1 base, with 8 bases sitting between them. This CDR3 spans 13 amino acids. CDR3 DNA: TGTGCCAGCAGCCCGCCTATCCAAGAGACCCAGTACTTC. Translated, it gives CASSPPIQETQYF.

The V gene is TRBV30, the J gene TRBJ1-4; D unclear. This CDR3 has 13 residues. Trimming pared 0 bases from V and 8 bases from J, leaving 10 bases between. Germline-derived CDR1 and CDR2 are GTSNPN and SVGIG (reference sequence). Written as DNA, the CDR3 is TGTGCCTGGAGTGTGCATGAGGGAGAAAAACTGTTTTTT. Protein: CAWSVHEGEKLFF.

The rearrangement joins TRBV25-1 to TRBJ2-1, with 8 bases fitting TRBD2. Trimming took 1 base from V and 7 from J; bases not matched to a gene: 9. CDR3 length: 16 amino acids. The germline V gene encodes CDR1 MGHDK and CDR2 SYGVNS. The CDR3 DNA sequence: TGTGCCAGCAGTGAATTATCGGGGGGGCCGGGGAATGAGCAGTTCTTC. This codes for CASSELSGGPGNEQFF.

CDR3 nucleotide sequence: TGTGCCAGCAGCACGACTAGCGGGGGGTATCTTTACGAGCAGTACTTC. Translated: CASSTTSGGYLYEQYF. This chain links TRBV7-9 with TRBJ2-7, with TRBD2 identical over 13 bases. From germline, CDR1 is SEHNR and CDR2 FQNEAQ (reference sequence). The CDR3 covers 16 residues. The trim removed 5 bases at V and 4 bases at J, leaving 8 bases unmatched.

The chain carries TRBV29-1 and TRBJ2-7; D is possibly TRBD2 (5 bases). The CDR3 is made up of 10 amino acids. The ends were cut back, 4 bases at V and 5 bases at J, with 6 bases in the middle. Germline loops: CDR1 SQVTM, CDR2 ANQGSEA. Here the CDR3 reads CSVGTDEQYF. CDR3 bases: TGCAGCGTTGGGACTGACGAGCAGTACTTC.

J is TRBJ1-2 and V is TRBV4-3; 9 bases map to TRBD1. V shed 4 bases and J 7 bases; nucleotides not matched to a gene: 7. Per the germline V gene, CDR1 is LGHNA and CDR2 is YSLEER. The CDR3 has 14 residues. CDR3 protein: CASSLGQGVPGYTF. CDR3 nucleotide sequence: TGCGCCAGCAGCCTGGGACAGGGCGTACCTGGCTACACCTTC.

The chain carries TRBV29-1 and TRBJ1-1; the D gene is possibly TRBD1 (5 bases). The CDR3 runs 14 residues. V was shortened by 1 base and J by 1 base, with 10 bases between the two germline ends. CDR1 is SQVTM, CDR2 ANQGSEA, per germline. This chain's CDR3 is CSVEAWGANTEAFF. CDR3 in DNA: TGCAGCGTTGAAGCGTGGGGCGCGAACACTGAAGCTTTCTTT.